Following are 30 T cell receptor beta chains from one sample sequenced in a study of T-cell reconstitution after alpha-beta-depleted transplantation in children. Preparing the TCRbeta library involved the use of unique molecular identifiers. Using its own MiXCR run on the PCR reads, TCRdb lists one record per CDR3 protein. The profile shows 250,000 to 400,000 distinct CDR3 sequences, approximately 23% of them singletons. The source material was PBMCs, mostly from graft donor cells, sampled 180 days after TCRalphabeta/CD19-depleted stem cell transplant. The source is a male patient under 18 who had a stem cell transplant for acute lymphoblastic leukemia, so the T cells may come from the graft donor.

The chain is built from TRBV7-3 and TRBJ2-3; no clear D. CDR3 length: 15 amino acids. Germline CDR1 SGHTA, CDR2 FQGTGA. Trimming removed 2 bases at V and 0 bases at J, with 9 bases between. This CDR3 reads CASSLAVTSTDTQYF. CDR3 coding DNA: TGTGCCAGCAGCTTAGCCGTTACTAGCACAGATACGCAGTATTTT.

The chain carries TRBV29-1 and TRBJ2-7; 8 positions match TRBD2. V was clipped by 4 bases and J by 3 bases; unmatched bases: 11. This CDR3 is 15 amino acids long. Germline CDR1 is SQVTM and CDR2 is ANQGSEA. This CDR3 reads CSVAPRLATLYEQYF. CDR3 nucleotide sequence: TGCAGCGTTGCCCCAAGACTAGCGACTCTCTACGAGCAGTACTTC.

The chain links TRBV7-2 to TRBJ2-3; no clear D. Germline assignment: CDR1 SGHTA and CDR2 FQGNSA. The CDR3 totals 17 residues. V was trimmed by 5 bases and J by 1 base, leaving 19 bases between them. CDR3 in DNA: TGTGCCAGCAGCCTCACGGCGACGACTCTACGCACAGATACGCAGTATTTT. Its protein product is CASSLTATTLRTDTQYF.

The sample holds a few counts of this clonotype. The rearrangement links TRBV7-9 to TRBJ2-2; D could derive from TRBD1 or TRBD2 (5 bases each). CDR3 length: 16 amino acids. V gave up 5 bases and J gave up 4 bases, with 17 bases separating them. Germline-derived CDR1 and CDR2 are SEHNR and FQNEAQ (reference sequence). CDR3 nucleotide sequence: TGTGCCAGCAGCCCCACCCCGGGACGGTCCACCGGGGAGCTGTTTTTT. Translating gives CASSPTPGRSTGELFF.

This clonotype was counted only a few times. The genes are TRBV18 and TRBJ2-5, with a tentative D call TRBD1 (6 bases). CDR3 length: 14 amino acids. Germline V gene lookup returns CDR1 KGHSH and CDR2 LQKENI. Trimming took 3 bases from V and 7 from J, leaving 15 bases between them. The CDR3 region is CASSPLDRPRTQYF. For the CDR3, the DNA is TGTGCCAGCTCACCCCTAGACAGGCCCAGGACCCAGTACTTC.

V and J are TRBV6-1 and TRBJ2-3; D call uncertain. Trimming shortened V by 7 bases and J by 5 bases, and 16 bases separated the two germline ends. The CDR3 has 14 amino acids. Looked up from germline, CDR1 is MNHNS and CDR2 is SASEGT. The CDR3 coding sequence is TGTGCCAGCACCGCTGTGACAAACGGAGATACGCAGTATTTT. This sequence encodes CASTAVTNGDTQYF.

V usage is TRBV12-3 or TRBV12-4 and J usage is TRBJ2-3; a possible D gene is TRBD2 (5 bases). The CDR3 is made up of 15 amino acids. V lost 6 bases to trimming and J lost 6 bases, with 19 bases between them. The CDR3 reads CASSLPTEGVDTQYF. As DNA, the CDR3 is TGTGCCAGCAGCCTACCTACCGAGGGAGTCGATACGCAGTATTTT.

This clonotype was seen only once. This sequence joins TRBV6-5 and TRBJ2-5, with 9 bases aligning to TRBD2. The CDR3 contains 16 residues. Germline CDR1 MNHEY, CDR2 SVGAGI. J was trimmed by 3 bases and V by 4 bases; bases with no gene match: 9. This CDR3 is CASSSGGSGSEETQYF. The CDR3 nucleotides are TGTGCCAGCAGTTCCGGGGGTAGCGGGAGCGAAGAGACCCAGTACTTC.

This clonotype was detected many times. This CDR3 is CASSPRTENYGYTF. In DNA form, the CDR3 reads TGTGCCAGCAGCCCACGGACGGAAAACTATGGCTACACCTTC. V and J are TRBV7-2 and TRBJ1-2; D is ambiguous. V dropped 5 bases and J dropped 2 bases, with 12 bases sitting between them. CDR3 length: 14 amino acids. The germline CDR1 and CDR2 sequences are SGHTA and FQGNSA.

The sample holds a few counts of this clonotype. This rearrangement joins TRBV28 to TRBJ2-1; no definite D call. Germline loops: CDR1 MDHEN, CDR2 SYDVKM. The V end was cut by 5 bases, the J end by 6 bases, with 14 bases between. This CDR3 has 14 residues. This chain's CDR3 is CASSNSMFPNEQFF. CDR3 sequence (DNA): TGTGCCAGCAGTAATTCTATGTTCCCCAATGAGCAGTTCTTC.

The chain uses TRBV5-5 and TRBJ2-5; unclear D gene. This CDR3 has 14 amino acids. CDR1 is SGHKS, CDR2 YYEKEE, per germline (reference sequence). The germline V and J ends were trimmed by 0 bases and 5 bases, with 11 bases remaining between them. The CDR3 bases are TGTGCCAGCAGCTTGGGACAATCTACGGAGACCCAGTACTTC. It specifies CASSLGQSTETQYF. The entire variable domain, with the rest obtained from reference TRBV5-5 and TRBJ2-5, is as follows: DAGVTQSPTHLIKTRGQQVTLRCSPISGHKSVSWYQQVLGQGPQFIFQYYEKEERGRGNFPDRFSARQFPNYSSELNVNALLLGDSALYLCASSLGQSTETQYFGPGTRLLVL.

Here the CDR3 DNA reads TGCAGTGCTAGAGATGAGATCCCGGGAAATGGCTACACCTTC. Its translation: CSARDEIPGNGYTF. The chain employs TRBV20-1 and TRBJ1-2; D call uncertain. This CDR3 contains 14 residues. Trimming cost V 0 bases and J 6 bases, with 14 bases left between them. Germline V gives CDR1 DFQATT, CDR2 SNEGSKA (reference sequence).

This clonotype was seen only a few times. J is TRBJ1-1 and V is TRBV18; possible D gene TRBD1, 5 bases. Trimming took 2 bases from V and 0 from J, leaving 13 bases between them. The length of the CDR3 is 16 residues. Germline CDR1 reads KGHSH; CDR2 reads LQKENI. As DNA, the CDR3 is TGTGCCAGCTCACCAAATACAGGCGGTATGAACACTGAAGCTTTCTTT. It codes for CASSPNTGGMNTEAFF.

This clonotype appeared a few times. The chain combines TRBV15 with TRBJ2-7; D possibly corresponds to TRBD2 (5 bases). Trimming cost V 3 bases and J 0 bases, with 9 bases left between them. CDR3 length equals 14 residues. From germline, CDR1 is LNHNV and CDR2 YYDKDF (reference sequence). The CDR3, as DNA: TGTGCCACCAGCAGGGAGGAAGCCTCCTACGAGCAGTACTTC. Translation: CATSREEASYEQYF.

The J gene is TRBJ2-1, the V gene TRBV10-3; TRBD2 agrees at 12 bases. CDR1 and CDR2 (germline): ENHRY, SYGVKD. The V segment lost 6 bases and the J segment 7 bases; nucleotides outside the gene matches: 4. The CDR3 has 14 amino acids. This chain's CDR3 is CAISATSGRNEQFF. CDR3 DNA sequence: TGTGCCATCAGCGCGACTAGCGGGAGAAATGAGCAGTTCTTC.

The chain couples TRBV29-1 to TRBJ2-7, with D uncertain. The CDR3 has 13 amino acids. With 4 bases removed from V and 0 bases from J, the gap between germline ends came to 10 bases. From germline, CDR1 is SQVTM and CDR2 ANQGSEA. The CDR3 region is CSVVPDVSYEQYF. The DNA for the CDR3 is TGCAGCGTTGTCCCCGACGTCTCCTACGAGCAGTACTTC.

There are a few counts of this clonotype. V usage is TRBV29-1 and J usage is TRBJ2-5, with D maybe TRBD2 (6 bases). V lost 5 bases to trimming and J lost 4 bases, with 8 bases between them. The CDR3 length is 11 residues. Germline-derived CDR1 and CDR2 are SQVTM and ANQGSEA. The CDR3: CSVLGGETQYF. The CDR3 DNA sequence: TGCAGCGTTCTGGGAGGAGAGACCCAGTACTTC.

The chain links TRBV5-1 to TRBJ1-2, with D possibly being TRBD1 (5 bases). V was cut by 2 bases and J by 4 bases, with 9 bases left in between. This CDR3 has 13 residues. Looked up from germline, CDR1 is SGHRS and CDR2 is YFSETQ. CDR3 region: CASSFPDTYGYTF. As DNA, the CDR3 is TGCGCCAGCAGCTTCCCGGACACCTATGGCTACACCTTC.

The chain uses TRBV5-1 and TRBJ2-5; D tentatively fits TRBD1 or TRBD2 (6 bases each). Germline V CDR1 and CDR2: SGHRS, YFSETQ. V lost 3 bases and J lost 0, with 9 bases in between. CDR3 length: 14 amino acids. The CDR3 sequence is CASSWRDNQETQYF. CDR3 nucleotides: TGCGCCAGCAGCTGGCGGGACAACCAAGAGACCCAGTACTTC.

The chain recombines TRBV13 with TRBJ1-2; 8 positions match TRBD1. J lost 2 bases, V lost 9 bases, and 8 bases had no gene match. The CDR3 loop spans 14 amino acids. From germline, CDR1 is PRHDT and CDR2 FYEKMQ (reference sequence). The CDR3 DNA sequence: TGTGCCAGTACCAGGGGACAGGCCAACTATGGCTACACCTTC. Encoded protein: CASTRGQANYGYTF.

This clonotype was counted only a few times. V and J are TRBV4-1 and TRBJ1-3; D is ambiguous. V was cut by 1 base and J by 0 bases, with 16 bases left in between. Germline V gene lookup returns CDR1 MGHRA and CDR2 YSYEKL. This CDR3 has 18 residues. CDR3 bases: TGCGCCAGCAGCCAAGTCCGTGGATCGTTCCTCTCTGGAAACACCATATATTTT. Translated, it gives CASSQVRGSFLSGNTIYF.

The chain employs TRBV4-2 and TRBJ1-2; 8 positions agree with TRBD1. Unmatched junction bases numbered 8, after V lost 0 bases and J lost 2 bases. The CDR3 spans 17 residues. Germline V gene data show CDR1 as LGHNA and CDR2 as YNFKEQ. The CDR3 DNA reads TGTGCCAGCAGCCAAGATGGTGGACAGGGTCAAAACTATGGCTACACCTTC. Its protein product is CASSQDGGQGQNYGYTF.

This chain joins TRBV14 and TRBJ2-1; D possibly matches TRBD1 or TRBD2 (5 bases each). Germline CDR1 reads SGHDN; CDR2 reads FVKESK. Deletions cut 4 bases from V and 6 bases from J, with 19 bases between. The CDR3 runs to 16 residues. Written as DNA, the CDR3 is TGTGCCAGCAGCCTCGACAGCGGTCTTGGGGGCAATGAGCAGTTCTTC. Amino acids: CASSLDSGLGGNEQFF.

This clonotype was observed a few times. The gene calls are TRBV2 and TRBJ2-7; 8 nucleotides agree with TRBD2. Germline CDR1 and CDR2: SNHLY and FYNNEI. V gave up 3 bases and J gave up 2 bases; unmatched junction bases: 3. The CDR3 totals 14 residues. Here the CDR3 reads CASSDMGLAYEQYF. Written as DNA, the CDR3 is TGTGCCAGCAGTGATATGGGACTAGCCTACGAGCAGTACTTC.

The chain recombines TRBV19 with TRBJ2-3, with D possibly being TRBD2 (6 bases). Germline CDR1 LNHDA, CDR2 SQIVND (reference sequence). The ends were cut back, 5 bases at V and 3 bases at J, with 9 bases in the middle. The length of the CDR3 is 13 residues. The CDR3 is CASSARETDTQYF. The CDR3 DNA sequence: TGTGCCAGTAGTGCACGGGAGACAGATACGCAGTATTTT. The full variable domain, completed using reference TRBV19 and TRBJ2-3, is DGGITQSPKYLFRKEGQNVTLSCEQNLNHDAMYWYRQDPGQGLRLIYYSQIVNDFQKGDIAEGYSVSREKKESFPLTVTSAQKNPTAFYLCASSARETDTQYFGPGTRLTVL.

This clonotype has just a few counts. The V gene is TRBV5-1, the J gene TRBJ2-7; 7 bases match TRBD1. The V segment lost 1 base and the J segment 2 bases; nucleotides outside the gene matches: 3. Germline V lookup: CDR1 SGHRS, CDR2 YFSETQ. CDR3 size: 14 residues. This CDR3 is CASSLKTGPYEQYF. Here the CDR3 DNA reads TGCGCCAGCAGCTTGAAGACAGGGCCCTACGAGCAGTACTTC.

The rearrangement links TRBV27 to TRBJ1-1; the D is unclear. From germline, CDR1 is MNHEY and CDR2 SMNVEV (reference sequence). V was shortened by 3 bases and J by 4 bases, with 12 bases between the two germline ends. CDR3 length: 14 amino acids. CDR3 in DNA: TGTGCCAGCAGTTTCCTTGAAAGGCGCACTGAAGCTTTCTTT. Amino acids: CASSFLERRTEAFF.

The sample holds a few counts of this clonotype. In nucleotides, the CDR3 is TGCGCCAGCAGTTATTACCGGGACAGGGGTGTGAATGAGCAGTTCTTC. It codes for CASSYYRDRGVNEQFF. The rearrangement joins TRBV5-1 to TRBJ2-1; TRBD1 matches at 10 bases. CDR3 length: 16 residues. V lost 5 bases, J lost 7 bases, and 12 bases stayed unmatched. Germline V gene sequence: CDR1 SGHRS, CDR2 YFSETQ.

The rearrangement links TRBV3-1 to TRBJ2-1; D is ambiguous. Germline-derived CDR1 and CDR2 are LGHDT and YNNKEL (reference sequence). V dropped 1 base and J dropped 3 bases, with 7 bases sitting between them. The CDR3 extends over 14 amino acids. The CDR3 DNA reads TGTGCCAGCAGCCAAGTTGCGAGCTACAATGAGCAGTTCTTC. Translation: CASSQVASYNEQFF.

The chain recombines TRBV25-1 with TRBJ2-1; 11 bases are shared with TRBD2. Germline CDR1 MGHDK, CDR2 SYGVNS. The CDR3 sequence is 17 residues long. V lost 6 bases, J lost 0 bases, and 7 bases stayed unmatched. CDR3 in DNA: TGTGCCAGCAGCGGAAAGGGACTAGCGGACTCCTACAATGAGCAGTTCTTC. Residues: CASSGKGLADSYNEQFF. Supplemented by reference TRBV25-1 and TRBJ2-1, the full variable domain reads EADIYQTPRYLVIGTGKKITLECSQTMGHDKMYWYQQDPGMELHLIHYSYGVNSTEKGDLSSESTVSRIRTEHFPLTLESARPSHTSQYLCASSGKGLADSYNEQFFGPGTRLTVL.